A selection of T cell receptor beta chains follows, all from one sample in a study of cytomegalovirus exposure and HLA in healthy donors. Profiled with immunoSEQ multiplex PCR; TCRdb holds only in-frame clones, not every one. The sample comprises 75,000 to 100,000 clones, over 75% of which are singletons, and more than 3% rests with the top ten. Sequenced input: PBMCs. Source of these receptors: a man between 35 and 55 years old in good health and CMV-seronegative. The CDR3 runs from the conserved cysteine through the conserved F or W. The order of the fields is V gene, CDR3 length, D gene, J gene, clone size, CDR3 protein, CDR3 DNA. The D gene is left open where the match is weak. Only part of the rows carry a size: once, few, many, or a class if the clone is expanded.

TRBV6-5	13	TRBD2	TRBJ2-7	-	CASGGGKAYEQYF	TGTGCCTCGGGAGGCGGGAAGGCCTACGAGCAGTACTTC
TRBV6-5	16	TRBD2	TRBJ2-3	-	CASSYSQASGTDTQYF	TGTGCCAGCAGTTACTCGCAAGCTAGCGGGACAGATACGCAGTATTTT
TRBV28	14	-	TRBJ2-7	-	CASSFGGPTYEQYF	TGTGCCAGCAGTTTCGGAGGCCCGACCTACGAGCAGTACTTC
TRBV7-9	15	-	TRBJ2-3	-	CASSSEGGITDTQYF	TGTGCCAGCAGCTCGGAGGGCGGGATCACAGATACGCAGTATTTT
TRBV2	16	TRBD1	TRBJ2-1	-	CASSLGQGGSYNEQFF	TGTGCCAGCAGTCTTGGACAGGGTGGATCCTACAATGAGCAGTTCTTC
TRBV6-1	14	TRBD1	TRBJ2-7	-	CASIGQGGSYEQYF	TGTGCCAGCATTGGACAGGGAGGTTCCTACGAGCAGTACTTC
TRBV6-1	12	TRBD1	TRBJ2-3	-	CASDRDRNTQYF	TGTGCCAGCGACCGGGACAGGAATACGCAGTATTTT
TRBV28	13	-	TRBJ2-3	-	CASREGGADTQYF	TGTGCCAGCAGAGAAGGAGGTGCAGATACGCAGTATTTT
TRBV13	13	-	TRBJ1-1	-	CASSFRGLPEAFF	TGTGCCAGCAGCTTTCGAGGTTTGCCTGAAGCTTTCTTT
TRBV4-1	17	TRBD2	TRBJ2-2	-	CASSQVVLAGNTGELFF	TGCGCCAGCAGCCAAGTGGTATTAGCGGGGAACACCGGGGAGCTGTTTTTT
TRBV7-2	15	TRBD1	TRBJ1-4	once	CASSFGTGGGEKLFF	TGTGCCAGCAGCTTTGGGACAGGGGGAGGTGAAAAACTGTTTTTT
TRBV2	16	TRBD1	TRBJ2-7	once	CASSGTVTSSSYEQYF	TGTGCCAGCTCCGGGACAGTTACTTCAAGCTCCTACGAGCAGTACTTC
TRBV5-1	14	TRBD1	TRBJ2-7	-	CASSIGQGSYEQYF	TGCGCCAGCAGCATCGGACAGGGATCCTACGAGCAGTACTTC
TRBV6-5	11	-	TRBJ2-7	-	CASSEKSEQYF	TGTGCCAGCAGTGAGAAATCTGAGCAGTACTTC
TRBV11-3	14	TRBD1	TRBJ2-3	-	CASSLGDRGDTQYF	TGTGCCAGCAGCTTAGGGGACAGGGGGGATACGCAGTATTTT
TRBV19	14	TRBD2	TRBJ2-1	-	CASSKEGGYNEQFF	TGTGCCAGTAGTAAGGAGGGAGGGTACAATGAGCAGTTCTTC
TRBV29-1	16	TRBD2	TRBJ2-1	few	CSVGLSGTLSYNEQFF	TGCAGCGTTGGTTTGAGCGGGACTCTCTCCTACAATGAGCAGTTCTTC
TRBV9	18	TRBD2	TRBJ2-1	-	CASSIRSGLAARYNEQFF	TGTGCCAGCAGCATCCGATCCGGACTAGCGGCTCGATACAATGAGCAGTTCTTC
TRBV5-4	15	-	TRBJ1-3	-	CASSLVAGAGNTIYF	TGTGCCAGCAGCTTGGTGGCAGGGGCTGGAAACACCATATATTTT
TRBV5-1	13	TRBD1	TRBJ1-2	-	CASSPDRGRGYTF	TGCGCCAGCAGCCCGGACAGGGGCAGAGGCTACACCTTC
TRBV28	14	-	TRBJ2-1	-	CASMRGLIYNEQFF	TGTGCCAGCATGCGGGGATTGATCTACAATGAGCAGTTCTTC
TRBV5-4	12	-	TRBJ2-5	-	CASSYRGETQYF	TGTGCCAGCAGCTATAGGGGAGAGACCCAGTACTTC
TRBV2	12	-	TRBJ2-7	-	CASRRQLAEQYF	TGTGCCAGCAGGAGACAGTTGGCCGAGCAGTACTTC
TRBV2	16	TRBD1	TRBJ1-5	-	CASSDRRDRSNQPQHF	TGTGCCAGCAGTGATCGAAGGGACAGGAGCAATCAGCCCCAGCATTTT
TRBV28	14	TRBD1	TRBJ2-7	-	CATRGGQGRGEQYF	TGTGCAACGCGCGGGGGACAGGGCAGGGGGGAGCAGTACTTC
TRBV28	15	TRBD1	TRBJ1-2	-	CATTGGGLANYGYTF	TGTGCCACCACGGGAGGGGGCCTAGCTAACTATGGCTACACCTTC
TRBV2	15	-	TRBJ2-7	-	CASSEGTPYSYEQYF	TGTGCCAGCAGTGAAGGGACACCCTATTCCTACGAGCAGTACTTC
TRBV2	14	TRBD1	TRBJ1-2	-	CASTTRTGNYGYTF	TGTGCCAGCACAACTAGGACAGGGAACTATGGCTACACCTTC
TRBV5-5	15	TRBD2	TRBJ2-3	-	CASRRFSGATDTQYF	TGTGCCAGCAGAAGGTTTAGCGGGGCCACAGATACGCAGTATTTT
TRBV18	16	TRBD1	TRBJ1-1	-	CASSPRGRGSGTEAFF	TGTGCCAGCTCACCACGGGGCAGGGGGAGCGGCACTGAAGCTTTCTTT
TRBV7-9	15	-	TRBJ2-3	-	CASSIRDPDTDTQYF	TGTGCCAGCAGCATCAGGGATCCCGACACAGATACGCAGTATTTT
TRBV4-2	15	-	TRBJ2-1	-	CASSQDPRGGDEQFF	TGTGCCAGCAGCCAAGATCCCAGGGGAGGGGATGAGCAGTTCTTC
TRBV6-6	14	TRBD1	TRBJ2-7	-	CASSGTGGAYEQYF	TGTGCCAGCAGCGGGACAGGGGGTGCCTACGAGCAGTACTTC
TRBV7-7	18	TRBD2	TRBJ2-1	-	CASSRGGTSGRANNEQFF	TGTGCCAGCAGCCGAGGGGGGACTAGCGGGAGGGCCAACAATGAGCAGTTCTTC
TRBV7-9	15	-	TRBJ2-1	-	CASSRGASSYNEQFF	TGTGCCAGCAGCCGGGGGGCAAGCTCCTACAATGAGCAGTTCTTC